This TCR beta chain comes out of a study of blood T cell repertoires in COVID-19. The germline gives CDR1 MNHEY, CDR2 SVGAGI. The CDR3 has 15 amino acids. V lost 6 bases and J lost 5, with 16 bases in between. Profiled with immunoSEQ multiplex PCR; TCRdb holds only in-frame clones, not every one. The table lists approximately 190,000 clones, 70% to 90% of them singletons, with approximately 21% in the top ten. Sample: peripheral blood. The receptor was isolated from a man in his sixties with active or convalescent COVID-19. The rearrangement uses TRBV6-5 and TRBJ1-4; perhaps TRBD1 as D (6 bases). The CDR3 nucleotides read TGTGCCAGCAGCCCCCACGCGGGGGCGAATGAAAAACTGTTTTTT. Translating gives CASSPHAGANEKLFF.